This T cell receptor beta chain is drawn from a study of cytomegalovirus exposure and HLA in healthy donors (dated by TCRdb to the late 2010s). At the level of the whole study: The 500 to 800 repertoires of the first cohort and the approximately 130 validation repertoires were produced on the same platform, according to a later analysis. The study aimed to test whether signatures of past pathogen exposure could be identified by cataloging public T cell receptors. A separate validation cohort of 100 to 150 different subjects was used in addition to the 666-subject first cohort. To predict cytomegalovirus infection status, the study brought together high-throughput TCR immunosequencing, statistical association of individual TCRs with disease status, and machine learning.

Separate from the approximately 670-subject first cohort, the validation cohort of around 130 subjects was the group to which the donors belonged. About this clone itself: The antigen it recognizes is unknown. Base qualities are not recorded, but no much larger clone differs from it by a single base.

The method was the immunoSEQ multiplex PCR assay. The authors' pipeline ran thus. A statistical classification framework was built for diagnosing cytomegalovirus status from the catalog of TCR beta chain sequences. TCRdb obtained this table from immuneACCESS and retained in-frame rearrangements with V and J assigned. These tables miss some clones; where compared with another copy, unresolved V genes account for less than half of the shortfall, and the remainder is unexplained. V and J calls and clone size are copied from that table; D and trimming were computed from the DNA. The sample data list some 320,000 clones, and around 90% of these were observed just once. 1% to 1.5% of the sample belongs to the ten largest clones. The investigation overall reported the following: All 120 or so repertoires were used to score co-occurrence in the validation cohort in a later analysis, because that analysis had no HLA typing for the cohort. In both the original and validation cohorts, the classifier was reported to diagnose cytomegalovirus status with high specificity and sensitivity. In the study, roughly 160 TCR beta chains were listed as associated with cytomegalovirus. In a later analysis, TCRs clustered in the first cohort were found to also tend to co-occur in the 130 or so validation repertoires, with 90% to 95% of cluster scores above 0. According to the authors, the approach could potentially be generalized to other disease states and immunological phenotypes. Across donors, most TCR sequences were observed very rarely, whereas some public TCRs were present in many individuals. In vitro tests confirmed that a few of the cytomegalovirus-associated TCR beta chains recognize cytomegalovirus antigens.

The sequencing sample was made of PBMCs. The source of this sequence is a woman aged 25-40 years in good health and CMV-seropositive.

Here is the DNA: TGTGCCAGCAGCTTAGACAGGTTAGCTGAAGCTTTCTTT. It translates to CASSLDRLAEAFF. The chain links TRBV7-9 with TRBJ1-1; a tentative D call is TRBD1 (5 bases match). Trimming at the junction amounts to 1 base on V and 6 bases on J, and the germline ends lie 9 bases apart. Looking up the germline V gene (reference sequence) yields CDR1 SEHNR and CDR2 FQNEAQ. From its cysteine to its phenylalanine, the CDR3 spans 13 amino acids. The only DNA kept is the CDR3, 39 bases in frame from the first base.